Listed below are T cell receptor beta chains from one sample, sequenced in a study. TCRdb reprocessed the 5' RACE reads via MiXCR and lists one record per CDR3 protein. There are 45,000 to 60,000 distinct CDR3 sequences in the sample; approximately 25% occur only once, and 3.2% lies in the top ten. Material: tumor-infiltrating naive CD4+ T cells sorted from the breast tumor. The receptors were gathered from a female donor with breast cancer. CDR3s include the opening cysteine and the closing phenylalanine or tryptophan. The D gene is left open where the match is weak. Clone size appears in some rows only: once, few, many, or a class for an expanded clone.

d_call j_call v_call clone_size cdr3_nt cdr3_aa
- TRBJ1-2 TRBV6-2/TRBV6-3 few TGTGCCAGCAGCCTACAACCAACAGTTAACTATGGCTACACCTTC CASSLQPTVNYGYTF
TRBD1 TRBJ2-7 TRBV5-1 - TGCGCCAGCAGCTTGGGGGGACAGGGGAATCGGTACGAGCAGTACTTC CASSLGGQGNRYEQYF
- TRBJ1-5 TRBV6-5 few TGTGCCAGCAGCCGAGGGGGGGGCAATCAGCCCCAGCATTTT CASSRGGGNQPQHF
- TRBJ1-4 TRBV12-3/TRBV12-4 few TGTGCCAGCAGTTTATTTGCAACTAATGAAAAACTGTTTTTT CASSLFATNEKLFF
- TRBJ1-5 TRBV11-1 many TGTGCCAGCACCTATAGCAATCAGCCCCAGCATTTT CASTYSNQPQHF
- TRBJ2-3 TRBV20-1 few TGCAGTGCTAGGGGCTCAGGAGATACGCAGTATTTT CSARGSGDTQYF
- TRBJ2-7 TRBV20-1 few TGCAGTGCTAGAGATTTTTCGAGGCCCGGCGAGCAGTACTTC CSARDFSRPGEQYF
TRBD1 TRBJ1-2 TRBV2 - TGTGCCAGCAGTGGGGAGAGGGGGCAGGGCTATGGCTACACCTTC CASSGERGQGYGYTF
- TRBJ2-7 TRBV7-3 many TGTGCCAGCAGCTTACGGGGTGGGGACGAGCAGTACTTC CASSLRGGDEQYF
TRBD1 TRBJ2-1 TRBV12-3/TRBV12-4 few TGTGCCAGCAGTCCCGAGGACAGGGGGTTTCGGTTCTTC CASSPEDRGFRFF
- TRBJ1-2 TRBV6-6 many TGTGCCAGCAGATCACAGGCTAACTATGGCTACACCTTC CASRSQANYGYTF
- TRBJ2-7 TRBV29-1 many TGCAGCGTTGAATTTTTAAGCGAGCAGTACTTC CSVEFLSEQYF
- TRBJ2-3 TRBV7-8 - TGTGCCAGCAGCTTACGTAGGTTAGCAGGCACTAGCACAGATACGCAGTATTTT CASSLRRLAGTSTDTQYF
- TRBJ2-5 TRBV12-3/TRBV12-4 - TGTGCCAGCAGTTATCTCCGGGACCTACAAGAGACCCAGTACTTC CASSYLRDLQETQYF
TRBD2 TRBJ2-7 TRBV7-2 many TGTGCCAGCAGCTTGATTATATGGGGTAGCGGGAGTCCCTACGAGCAGTACTTC CASSLIIWGSGSPYEQYF
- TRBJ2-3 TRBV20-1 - TGCAGTGCTAGAGGGTGGGCAACAGATACGCAGTATTTT CSARGWATDTQYF
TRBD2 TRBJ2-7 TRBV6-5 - TGTGCCAGCACCACCCTCTCCGGGACTAGCGAAGGCGAGCAGTACTTC CASTTLSGTSEGEQYF
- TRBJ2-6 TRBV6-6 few TGTGCCAGCAGCCCCCAGGGAGCGGTGGCCAACGTCCTGACTTTC CASSPQGAVANVLTF
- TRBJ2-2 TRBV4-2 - TGTGCCAGCAGCCAAGAGTCCCCGGGACTCTTAACCGGGGAGCTGTTTTTT CASSQESPGLLTGELFF
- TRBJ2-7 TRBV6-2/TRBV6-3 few TGTGCCAGCAGCCCCGGGTCGGGGGGCACCTACGAGCAGTACTTC CASSPGSGGTYEQYF
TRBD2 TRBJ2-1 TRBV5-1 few TGCGCCAGCAGCTCAAGGGGGGGGTCCGGGACTAGCGGCATCTACAATGAGCAGTTCTTC CASSSRGGSGTSGIYNEQFF
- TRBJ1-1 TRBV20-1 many TGCAGTGCTAGTCAAACAACAGGTAACACTGAAGCTTTCTTT CSASQTTGNTEAFF
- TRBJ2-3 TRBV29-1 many TGCAGCGTTTACCGGGACTGGGCAGATACGCAGTATTTT CSVYRDWADTQYF
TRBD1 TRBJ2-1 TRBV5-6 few TGTGCCAGCAGCTTTAGGGACAGGCGCTACAATGAGCAGTTCTTC CASSFRDRRYNEQFF
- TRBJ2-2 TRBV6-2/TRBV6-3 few TGTGCCAGCAGGCACCCGAACACCGGGGAGCTGTTTTTT CASRHPNTGELFF
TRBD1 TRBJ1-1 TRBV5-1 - TGCGCCAGCAGCCCACAGTGGCAGGGGGCGATCAGGACTGAAGCTTTCTTT CASSPQWQGAIRTEAFF
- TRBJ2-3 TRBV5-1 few TGCGCCAGCAGCTCCGGACTCCGCACAGATACGCAGTATTTT CASSSGLRTDTQYF